This T cell receptor (beta chain) was documented in a study of PD-1 blockade in classical Hodgkin lymphoma. Study conclusions and caveats: Complete responders matched newly diagnosed patients in baseline diversity. With respect to the repertoire differences, their causes, possibly disease activity or prior therapy, remain undefined. Compared with baseline, CD4+ but not CD8+ TCR diversity had risen significantly by C4D1. Nivolumab initiation under 1 year post-ASCT meant exclusion.

Method: immunoSEQ multiplex PCR; TCRdb's copy keeps in-frame clones and lacks some. This sample has 45,000 to 55,000 clones, with around 74% found just once. Time point: cycle 4 day 1 (C4D1), after five to seven weeks of nivolumab. Each of the patients experienced relapse following autologous stem cell transplantation, and their brentuximab vedotin exposure differed. The CDR3 consists of 15 residues. V was cut by 5 bases and J by 7 bases, with 17 bases left in between. Germline V gives CDR1 MNHNY, CDR2 SVGAGI (reference sequence). With respect to this clone: Its target is unknown.

The sample here was peripheral blood mononuclear cells (PBMCs), taken before the fourth cycle of nivolumab. The receptor's source is a human donor with classical Hodgkin lymphoma. The chain links TRBV6-6 to TRBJ2-2; D might be TRBD1 or TRBD2, each matching 5 bases. CDR3 sequence: CASSVRDQVNGELFF. In nucleotides, the CDR3 is TGTGCCAGCAGTGTCCGGGACCAGGTCAACGGGGAGCTGTTTTTT.